The 10 T cell receptor beta chains presented below share a single source sample, sequenced in a study of post-analysis software for immune sequencing data. Findings and caveats of the study: Patients carried four or five TRBV segments more frequently than controls did, and TRBV5-6, TRBV5-1 and TRBV20-1 were among them.

Carried by the TCR beta cDNA libraries were unique molecular identifiers. From the PCR reads, TCRdb called clonotypes with MiXCR, one entry per CDR3 protein. In the table there are fewer than 850,000 distinct CDR3 sequences, just under 30% of which are singletons. No antigens are known for them. Sample: blood. Receptors were obtained from a girl aged 5-17 years with multiple sclerosis.

This clonotype showed up just a few times. The chain is built from TRBV28 and TRBJ2-5, with 10 positions matching TRBD1. The J call may be in error: the DNA end matches TRBJ2-7 better. CDR3 length equals 15 residues. Germline CDR1 and CDR2: MDHEN and SYDVKM. The CDR3 loop reads CASRPGRTGGSEQYF. CDR3 in DNA: TGTGCCAGCCGGCCGGGTCGGACAGGGGGTTCCGAGCAGTACTTC.

This clonotype was seen many times. In nucleotides, the CDR3 is TGCGCCAGCAGCCAAGGGTTTAACCACAATGAGCAGTTCTTC. It specifies CASSQGFNHNEQFF. The rearrangement joins TRBV4-3 to TRBJ2-1; D ambiguous. The CDR3 consists of 14 residues. Trimming pared 1 base from V and 5 bases from J, leaving 9 bases between. Looked up from germline, CDR1 is LGHNA and CDR2 is YSLEER.

The chain links TRBV12-3 or TRBV12-4 to TRBJ1-1, with D maybe TRBD1 (6 bases). The V and J ends lost 3 bases and 1 base respectively, with 12 bases between them. This CDR3 contains 15 residues. The CDR3 DNA sequence: TGTGCCAGCAGTTTTAAAACAGGGCCGAACACTGAAGCTTTCTTT. The encoded protein is CASSFKTGPNTEAFF.

This clonotype has just a few counts. The V and J genes are TRBV7-2 and TRBJ2-7, with D uncertain. V was pared by 1 base and J by 7 bases, with 14 bases between. The CDR3 has 14 amino acids. Germline V gives CDR1 SGHTA, CDR2 FQGNSA. CDR3 in DNA: TGTGCCAGCAGCTTAGAGTACTACCCTGTTGAGCAGTACTTC. This encodes CASSLEYYPVEQYF.

The J gene is TRBJ1-5, the V gene TRBV7-2, with D possibly TRBD1 on 6 matching bases. The CDR3 sequence is 16 residues long. CDR1 and CDR2 (germline): SGHTA, FQGNSA. Trimming shortened V by 5 bases and J by 1 base, and 15 bases separated the two germline ends. The chain's CDR3 is CASSKGVGLSNQPQHF. DNA for the CDR3: TGTGCCAGCAGCAAGGGGGTGGGGTTAAGCAATCAGCCCCAGCATTTT.

The sample holds a few counts of this clonotype. This rearrangement joins TRBV15 to TRBJ1-1, with unresolved D. Germline V gives CDR1 LNHNV, CDR2 YYDKDF (reference sequence). V was cut by 5 bases and J by 7 bases, with 14 bases left in between. The CDR3 totals 13 residues. DNA for the CDR3: TGTGCCACCAGCCCCCGTGGAACGATTGAAGCTTTCTTT. As protein: CATSPRGTIEAFF.

This clonotype was seen repeatedly, ten times or more. V gene TRBV29-1 combines with J gene TRBJ2-1; D is perhaps TRBD1 or TRBD2 (6 bases each). This CDR3 contains 12 residues. The germline gives CDR1 SQVTM, CDR2 ANQGSEA. V was cut by 7 bases and J by 4 bases, with 11 bases left in between. The CDR3 reads CSGGRDYNEQFF. In DNA, the CDR3 is TGCAGCGGGGGGCGGGATTACAATGAGCAGTTCTTC.

V gene TRBV10-1 combines with J gene TRBJ2-7, with no clear D. The DNA matches TRBJ2-4 better at its end, which makes the J call doubtful. This CDR3 is built from 13 residues. Germline CDR1 WNHNN, CDR2 SYGVQD (reference sequence). The CDR3 spells CASSADYTNIQYF. Here the CDR3 DNA reads TGCGCCAGCAGCGCGGATTATACGAACATTCAGTACTTC.

The chain couples TRBV5-6 to TRBJ1-4; D unresolved. There are 13 residues in the CDR3. Between the trimmed V and J ends, which lost 3 bases and 6 bases, there was a span of 9 bases. The germline gives CDR1 SGHDT, CDR2 YYEEEE. The CDR3 sequence: CASSSWRDEKLFF. CDR3 bases: TGTGCCAGCAGCTCGTGGAGAGATGAAAAACTGTTTTTT.

This clonotype was observed once. The junction differs from germline at one of its ends, possibly a read error. Here the CDR3 DNA reads TGTGCCTGCAGTTATCCAACTAGGGCCTACAATGAGCAGTTCTTC. Protein: CACSYPTRAYNEQFF. V gene TRBV6-6 combines with J gene TRBJ2-1, with a tentative D call TRBD2 (5 bases). Germline CDR1 MNHNY, CDR2 SVGAGI (reference sequence). The CDR3 consists of 15 residues.